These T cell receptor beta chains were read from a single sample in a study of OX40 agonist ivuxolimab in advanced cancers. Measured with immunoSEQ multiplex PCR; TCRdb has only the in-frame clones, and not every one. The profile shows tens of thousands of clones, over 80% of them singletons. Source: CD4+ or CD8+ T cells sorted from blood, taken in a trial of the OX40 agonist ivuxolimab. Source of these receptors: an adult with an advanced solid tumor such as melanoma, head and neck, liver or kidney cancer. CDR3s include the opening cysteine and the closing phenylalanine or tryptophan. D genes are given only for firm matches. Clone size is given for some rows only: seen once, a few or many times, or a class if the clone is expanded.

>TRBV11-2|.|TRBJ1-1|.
CASSFLGFAEAFF
TGTGCCAGCAGCTTCTTGGGGTTCGCTGAAGCTTTCTTT
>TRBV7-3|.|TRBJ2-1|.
CASSPTRDNEQFF
TGTGCCAGCAGCCCCACCAGAGACAATGAGCAGTTCTTC
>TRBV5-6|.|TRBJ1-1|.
CASSNPTLRGRGGNTEAFF
TGTGCCAGCAGCAATCCCACCCTCCGCGGGAGAGGGGGAAACACTGAAGCTTTCTTT
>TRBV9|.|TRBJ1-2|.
CASTPGRSNYGYTF
TGTGCCAGCACCCCGGGACGGTCTAACTATGGCTACACCTTC
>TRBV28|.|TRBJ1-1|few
CASFNTEAFF
TGTGCCAGCTTTAACACTGAAGCTTTCTTT
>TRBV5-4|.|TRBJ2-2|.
CASSLGGQNTGELFF
TGTGCCAGCAGCTTGGGGGGACAAAACACCGGGGAGCTGTTTTTT
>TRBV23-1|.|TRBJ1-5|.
CASSQISPGETRRTNQPQHF
TGCGCCAGCAGTCAAATTTCACCGGGGGAGACCCGAAGGACTAATCAGCCCCAGCATTTT
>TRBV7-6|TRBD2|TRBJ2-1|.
CASSLVAGGPNEQFF
TGTGCCAGCAGCTTAGTAGCGGGGGGGCCAAATGAGCAGTTCTTC
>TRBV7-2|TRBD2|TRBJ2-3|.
CASSETSSDTQYF
TGTGCCAGCAGCGAGACTAGCTCAGATACGCAGTATTTT
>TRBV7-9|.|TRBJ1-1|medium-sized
CASSFTGRAEAFF
TGTGCCAGCAGCTTTACAGGGAGGGCTGAAGCTTTCTTT
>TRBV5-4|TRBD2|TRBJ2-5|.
CASSLGLAEQETQYF
TGTGCCAGCAGCTTGGGGCTAGCGGAACAAGAGACCCAGTACTTC
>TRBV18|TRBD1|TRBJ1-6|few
CASSRESIRGQGAWSPLHF
TGTGCCAGCTCGCGGGAGTCAATTCGGGGACAGGGGGCTTGGTCACCCCTCCACTTT
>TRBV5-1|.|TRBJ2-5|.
CASSLEATRETQYF
TGCGCCAGCAGCTTGGAGGCGACTAGAGAGACCCAGTACTTC
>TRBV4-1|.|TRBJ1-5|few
CASSQPYQPQHF
TGCGCCAGCAGCCAACCGTATCAGCCCCAGCATTTT
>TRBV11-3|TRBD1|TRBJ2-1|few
CASSLVRGQASRNEQFF
TGTGCCAGCAGCCTCGTCAGGGGACAGGCCTCTCGGAATGAGCAGTTCTTC
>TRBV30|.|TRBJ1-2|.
CAWSRTANYGYTF
TGTGCCTGGAGTCGGACAGCAAACTATGGCTACACCTTC
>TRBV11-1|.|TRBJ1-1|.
CASRDLFEGTEAFF
TGTGCCAGCAGAGACTTATTTGAAGGCACTGAAGCTTTCTTT
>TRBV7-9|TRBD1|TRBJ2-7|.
CASSSRDSSSYEQYF
TGTGCCAGCAGCTCCCGGGACAGCAGCTCCTACGAGCAGTACTTC
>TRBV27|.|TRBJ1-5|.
CASSLFGGAQHF
TGTGCCAGCAGTTTATTTGGGGGCGCCCAGCATTTT
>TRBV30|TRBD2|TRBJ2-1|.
CAQTSGNDNEQFF
TGTGCCCAGACTAGCGGGAACGACAATGAGCAGTTCTTC
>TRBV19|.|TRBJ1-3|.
CASNAVVSGNTIYF
TGTGCCAGTAACGCCGTAGTCTCTGGAAACACCATATATTTT
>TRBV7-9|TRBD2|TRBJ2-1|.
CASSPGLAGGRVYEQFF
TGTGCCAGCAGCCCGGGACTAGCGGGAGGGCGAGTGTATGAGCAGTTCTTC
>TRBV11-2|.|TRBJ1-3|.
CASSLDRPSSGNTIYF
TGTGCCAGCAGCTTAGACAGGCCCAGCTCTGGAAACACCATATATTTT
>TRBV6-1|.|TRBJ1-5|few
CASSEMEAQHF
TGTGCCAGCAGTGAAATGGAGGCCCAGCATTTT
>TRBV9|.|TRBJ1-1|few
CASSVVVVNTEAFF
TGTGCCAGCAGCGTAGTGGTCGTGAACACTGAAGCTTTCTTT
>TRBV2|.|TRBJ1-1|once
CASSERGIRMNTEAFF
TGTGCCAGCAGTGAAAGAGGGATACGGATGAACACTGAAGCTTTCTTT
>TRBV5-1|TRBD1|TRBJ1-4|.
CASSSGQGQTATNEKLFF
TGCGCCAGCAGCTCAGGACAGGGGCAGACTGCAACTAATGAAAAACTGTTTTTT
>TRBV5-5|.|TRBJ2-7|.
CASSLGTSLYYEQYF
TGTGCCAGCAGCTTAGGGACCTCCCTCTACTACGAGCAGTACTTC
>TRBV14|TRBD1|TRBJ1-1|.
CASSQPGRDSLEAFF
TGTGCCAGCAGCCAGCCAGGGAGGGACAGCCTTGAAGCTTTCTTT
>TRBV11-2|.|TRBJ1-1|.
CASSSQGNTEAFF
TGTGCCAGCAGCTCACAGGGGAACACTGAAGCTTTCTTT
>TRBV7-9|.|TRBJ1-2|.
CASSLGQDYGYTF
TGTGCCAGCAGCTTAGGCCAGGACTATGGCTACACCTTC
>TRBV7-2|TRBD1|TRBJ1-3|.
CASSSTTGAGNTIYF
TGTGCCAGCAGCTCCACCACAGGGGCAGGAAACACCATATATTTT
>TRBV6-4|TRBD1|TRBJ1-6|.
CASRDRDNSPLHF
TGTGCCAGCAGGGACAGGGATAATTCACCCCTCCACTTT
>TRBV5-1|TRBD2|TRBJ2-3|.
CASSPLLAGTVTDTQYF
TGCGCCAGCAGCCCCCTCCTAGCGGGCACGGTCACAGATACGCAGTATTTT
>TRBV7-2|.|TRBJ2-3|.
CASSPLSGTDTQYF
TGTGCCAGCAGCCCTCTATCGGGCACAGATACGCAGTATTTT
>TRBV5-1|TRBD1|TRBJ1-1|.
CASSLNRGNTEAFF
TGCGCCAGCAGCTTGAACAGGGGGAACACTGAAGCTTTCTTT
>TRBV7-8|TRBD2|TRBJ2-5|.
CASSLVRTSGIGTQYF
TGTGCCAGCAGCTTAGTCAGGACTAGCGGGATTGGGACCCAGTACTTC
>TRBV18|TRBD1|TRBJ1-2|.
CASSPFPTGVSYTF
TGTGCCAGCTCACCCTTCCCGACAGGGGTGAGCTACACCTTC
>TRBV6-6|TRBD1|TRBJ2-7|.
CASRPGQGAYEQYF
TGTGCCAGCAGACCGGGACAGGGGGCTTACGAGCAGTACTTC
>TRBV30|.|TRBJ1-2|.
CAWRTVGYTF
TGTGCCTGGAGAACTGTGGGCTACACCTTC
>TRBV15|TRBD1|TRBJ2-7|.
CATSRGPVRDRGAREQYF
TGTGCCACCAGCAGAGGGCCCGTACGGGACAGGGGGGCGAGGGAGCAGTACTTC
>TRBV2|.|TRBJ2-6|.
CASIGEPGANVLTF
TGTGCCAGCATAGGTGAACCTGGGGCCAACGTCCTGACTTTC
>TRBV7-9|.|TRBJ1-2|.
CASSLGIGGVYGYTF
TGTGCCAGCAGCTTAGGGATCGGAGGAGTCTATGGCTACACCTTC
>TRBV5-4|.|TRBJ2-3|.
CASSASTDTQYF
TGTGCCAGCAGCGCTTCCACAGATACGCAGTATTTT
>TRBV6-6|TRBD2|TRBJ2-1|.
CASFLPRGSGGNEQFF
TGTGCCAGCTTCCTACCGAGGGGATCGGGGGGCAATGAGCAGTTCTTC